This T cell receptor beta chain was recorded in a study of shared clonotypes between healthy human individuals. Clones were read by immunoSEQ multiplex PCR, and TCRdb kept only the in-frame ones, dropping some. The table includes about 580,000 clones, roughly 98% detected once. In the naive CD8 group, cells lacked CD45RO and were positively selected for CCR7, so terminally differentiated effector memory CD45RA+ cells were left out. V was shortened by 6 bases and J by 2 bases, with 11 bases between the two germline ends. CDR3 length: 13 amino acids. Looked up from germline, CDR1 is MNHEY and CDR2 is SMNVEV (reference sequence).

The source is a man aged 25 to 40 in good health. The sequencing input was naive CD8+ T cells sorted from blood. This rearrangement joins TRBV27 to TRBJ2-7; D not resolved. The CDR3, as DNA: TGTGCCAGCAGCCCCCAGAGTCCCTACGAGCAGTACTTC. This sequence encodes CASSPQSPYEQYF.